These 9 T cell receptor beta chains were all obtained from the same sample, sequenced in a study of graft-versus-host responses after intestinal transplantation. Measured with immunoSEQ multiplex PCR; TCRdb has only the in-frame clones, and not every one. The sample yields over 10,000 clones, over 85% seen once. The sequences come from PBMCs, collected 1032 days after intestinal transplantation. The receptor set was obtained from a human patient who received an intestinal transplant, so some T cells may come from the graft donor.

The V gene is TRBV6-6, the J gene TRBJ1-1, with D maybe TRBD1 (5 bases). V dropped 4 bases and J dropped 2 bases, with 14 bases sitting between them. The length of the CDR3 is 15 residues. Germline V gives CDR1 MNHNY, CDR2 SVGAGI (reference sequence). CDR3 loop: CASSFPRASNTEAFF. The DNA of the CDR3 is TGTGCCAGCAGTTTCCCCAGGGCCTCAAACACTGAAGCTTTCTTT.

This rearrangement joins TRBV7-3 to TRBJ1-1; tentatively, D is TRBD1 (6 bases). V lost 2 bases, J lost 4 bases, and 17 bases lay in between. The CDR3 is 16 residues long. Germline CDR1 SGHTA, CDR2 FQGTGA. CDR3 sequence (DNA): TGTGCCAGCAGCTTATTTGGGGGGCCCGGCGGCACTGAAGCTTTCTTT. This sequence encodes CASSLFGGPGGTEAFF.

This clone is a singleton in its sample. The chain joins TRBV6-6 to TRBJ1-3; D remains ambiguous. CDR3 length: 15 residues. The V and J ends lost 0 bases and 0 bases respectively, with 6 bases between them. The germline gives CDR1 MNHNY, CDR2 SVGAGI (reference sequence). CDR3 protein: CASSYSGISGNTIYF. CDR3 nucleotides: TGTGCCAGCAGTTACTCGGGGATCTCTGGAAACACCATATATTTT.

The chain employs TRBV6-5 and TRBJ1-1, with 8 bases identical to TRBD1. Germline assignment: CDR1 MNHEY and CDR2 SVGAGI. This CDR3 is built from 16 residues. Germline trimming cut 2 bases from V and 6 bases from J; bases unmatched to any gene: 11. Here the CDR3 reads CASSYAAGGARSEAFF. The DNA for the CDR3 is TGTGCCAGCAGTTACGCGGCAGGGGGCGCGAGGTCTGAAGCTTTCTTT.

The chain is built from TRBV6-4 and TRBJ2-3, with 10 nucleotides matching TRBD2. Germline loops: CDR1 MRHNA, CDR2 SNTAGT. This CDR3 region has 15 residues. The J segment lost 4 bases and the V segment lost 2 bases, leaving 3 bases of the junction unmatched. For the CDR3, the DNA is TGTGCCAGCAGTGACGCTAGCGGGGGCGCAGATACGCAGTATTTT. Translation gives CASSDASGGADTQYF.

The J gene is TRBJ2-2, the V gene TRBV5-5; D possibly corresponds to TRBD1 (5 bases). Trimming removed 6 bases from V and 4 bases from J, with 13 bases in between. Germline assignment: CDR1 SGHKS and CDR2 YYEKEE (reference sequence). This CDR3 is 14 amino acids long. For the CDR3, the DNA is TGTGCCAGCACCCCACAGGTGACCACCGGGGAGCTGTTTTTT. Residues: CASTPQVTTGELFF.

This CDR3 is CASSEIPRGGELFF. In nucleotides, the CDR3 is TGTGCCAGCAGTGAAATCCCAAGGGGCGGGGAGCTGTTTTTT. This sequence joins TRBV2 and TRBJ2-2, with D possibly being TRBD1 (5 bases). This CDR3 is built from 14 residues. The germline V gene encodes CDR1 SNHLY and CDR2 FYNNEI. Trimming removed 2 bases at V and 7 bases at J, with 11 bases between.

J is TRBJ2-2 and V is TRBV6-5, with 8 bases matching TRBD1. The V segment lost 8 bases and the J segment 6 bases; nucleotides outside the gene matches: 8. This CDR3 contains 14 residues. CDR1 MNHEY and CDR2 SVGAGI come from the germline V gene. In nucleotides, the CDR3 is TGTGCCAGCCGAGGACAGGGTAACGCCGGGGAGCTGTTTTTT. It is translated as CASRGQGNAGELFF.

The chain has TRBV5-8 and TRBJ2-5; 8 bases agree with TRBD2. The CDR3 loop spans 14 amino acids. V lost 7 bases and J lost 4; bases outside the gene matches: 9. CDR1 and CDR2 from the germline V gene are SGHTS and YDEGEE. CDR3: CASGLLREGETQYF. The CDR3 DNA reads TGTGCCAGCGGTTTACTCCGGGAGGGAGAGACCCAGTACTTC. The full variable domain, with the rest looked up from reference TRBV5-8 and TRBJ2-5, is EAGVTQSPTHLIKTRGQQATLRCSPISGHTSVYWYQQALGLGLQFLLWYDEGEERNRGNFPPRFSGRQFPNYSSELNVNALELEDSALYLCASGLLREGETQYFGPGTRLLVL.